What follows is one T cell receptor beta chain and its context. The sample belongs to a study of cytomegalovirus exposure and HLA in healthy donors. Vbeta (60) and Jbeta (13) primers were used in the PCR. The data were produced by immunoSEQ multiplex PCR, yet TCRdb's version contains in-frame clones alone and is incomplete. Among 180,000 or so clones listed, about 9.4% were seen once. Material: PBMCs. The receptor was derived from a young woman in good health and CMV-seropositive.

CDR3 bases: TGTGCCAGCAGCTTGGTGGAGGACAGGGCTTCCTACGAGCAGTACTTC. This codes for CASSLVEDRASYEQYF. J is TRBJ2-7 and V is TRBV5-6; 8 bases agree with TRBD1. J lost 1 base, V lost 0 bases, and 6 bases had no gene match. The germline V gene has CDR1 SGHDT and CDR2 YYEEEE. The CDR3 spans 16 residues.